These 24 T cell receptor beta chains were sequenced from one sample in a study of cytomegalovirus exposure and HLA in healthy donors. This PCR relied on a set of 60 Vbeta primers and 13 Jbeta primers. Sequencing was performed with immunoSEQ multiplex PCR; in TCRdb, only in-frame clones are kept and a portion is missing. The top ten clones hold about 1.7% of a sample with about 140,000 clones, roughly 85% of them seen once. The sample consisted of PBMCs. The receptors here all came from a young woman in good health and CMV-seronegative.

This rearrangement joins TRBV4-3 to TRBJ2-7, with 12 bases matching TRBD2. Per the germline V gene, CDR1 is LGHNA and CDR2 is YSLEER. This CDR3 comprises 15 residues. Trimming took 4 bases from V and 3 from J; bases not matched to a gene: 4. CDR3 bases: TGCGCCAGCAGCCTCGGGACTAGCGGGTTCTACGAGCAGTACTTC. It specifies CASSLGTSGFYEQYF.

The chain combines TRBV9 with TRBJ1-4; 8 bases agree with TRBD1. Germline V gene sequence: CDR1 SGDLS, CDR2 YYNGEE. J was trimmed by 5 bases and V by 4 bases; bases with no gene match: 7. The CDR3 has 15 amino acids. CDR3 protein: CASSPRTGINEKLFF. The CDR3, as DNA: TGTGCCAGCAGCCCCCGGACAGGGATAAATGAAAAACTGTTTTTT.

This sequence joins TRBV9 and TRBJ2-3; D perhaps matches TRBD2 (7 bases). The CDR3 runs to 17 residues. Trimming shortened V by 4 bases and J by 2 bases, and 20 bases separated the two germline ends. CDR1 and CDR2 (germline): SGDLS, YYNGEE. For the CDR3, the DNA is TGTGCCAGCAGCTCCCGAGGGGGGGCCTATTCCACAGATACGCAGTATTTT. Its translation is CASSSRGGAYSTDTQYF.

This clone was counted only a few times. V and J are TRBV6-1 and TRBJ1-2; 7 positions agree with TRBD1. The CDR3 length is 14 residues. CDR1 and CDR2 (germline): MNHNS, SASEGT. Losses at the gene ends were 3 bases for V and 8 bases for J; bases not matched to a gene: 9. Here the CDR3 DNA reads TGTGCCAGCAGTGAGTACAGGGGAGGAGGCGGCTACACCTTC. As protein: CASSEYRGGGGYTF.

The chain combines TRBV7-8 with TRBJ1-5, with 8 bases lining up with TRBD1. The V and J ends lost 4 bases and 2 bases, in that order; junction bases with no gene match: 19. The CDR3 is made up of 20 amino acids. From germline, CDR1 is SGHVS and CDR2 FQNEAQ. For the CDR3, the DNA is TGTGCCAGCAGCTCCGGTATTGTGGGGCAGGGGGCGATTGGCAATCAGCCCCAGCATTTT. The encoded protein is CASSSGIVGQGAIGNQPQHF.

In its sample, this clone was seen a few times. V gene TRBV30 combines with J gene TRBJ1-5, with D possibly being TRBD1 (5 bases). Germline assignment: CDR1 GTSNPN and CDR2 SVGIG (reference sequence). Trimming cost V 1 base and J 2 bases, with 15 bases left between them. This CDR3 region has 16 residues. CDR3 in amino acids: CAWSAPRQSGNQPQHF. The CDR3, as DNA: TGTGCCTGGAGTGCTCCCCGACAGAGCGGCAATCAGCCCCAGCATTTT.

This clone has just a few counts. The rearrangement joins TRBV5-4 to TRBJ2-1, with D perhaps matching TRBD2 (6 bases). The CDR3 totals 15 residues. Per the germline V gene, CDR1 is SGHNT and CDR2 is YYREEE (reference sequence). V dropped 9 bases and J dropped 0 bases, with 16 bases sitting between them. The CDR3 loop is CAIPREGSSYNEQFF. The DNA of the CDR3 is TGTGCCATCCCGCGGGAAGGGAGCTCCTACAATGAGCAGTTCTTC. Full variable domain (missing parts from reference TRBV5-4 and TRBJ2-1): ETGVTQSPTHLIKTRGQQVTLRCSSQSGHNTVSWYQQALGQGPQFIFQYYREEENGRGNFPPRFSGLQFPNYSSELNVNALELDDSALYLCAIPREGSSYNEQFFGPGTRLTVL.

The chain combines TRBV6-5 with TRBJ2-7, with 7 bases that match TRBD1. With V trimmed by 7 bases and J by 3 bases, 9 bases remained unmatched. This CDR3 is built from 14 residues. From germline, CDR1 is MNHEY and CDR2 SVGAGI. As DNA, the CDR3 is TGTGCCAGCAACCGACAGGGTCCTAGCTACGAGCAGTACTTC. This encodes CASNRQGPSYEQYF.

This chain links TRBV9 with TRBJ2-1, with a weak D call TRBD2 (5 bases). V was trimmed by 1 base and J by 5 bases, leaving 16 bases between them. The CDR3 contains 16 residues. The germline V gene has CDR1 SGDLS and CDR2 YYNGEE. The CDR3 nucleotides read TGTGCCAGCAGCGTATTTGGGTCCGGGAAAAACAATGAGCAGTTCTTC. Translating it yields CASSVFGSGKNNEQFF. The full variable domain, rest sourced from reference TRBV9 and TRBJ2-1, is DSGVTQTPKHLITATGQRVTLRCSPRSGDLSVYWYQQSLDQGLQFLIQYYNGEERAKGNILERFSAQQFPDLHSELNLSSLELGDSALYFCASSVFGSGKNNEQFFGPGTRLTVL.

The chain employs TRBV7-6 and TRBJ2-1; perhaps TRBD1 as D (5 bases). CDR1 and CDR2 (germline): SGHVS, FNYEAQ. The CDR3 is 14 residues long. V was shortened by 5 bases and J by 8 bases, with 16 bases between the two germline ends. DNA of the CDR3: TGTGCCAGCAGCCAAGGTGACAGAACTCATGAGCAGTTCTTC. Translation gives CASSQGDRTHEQFF.

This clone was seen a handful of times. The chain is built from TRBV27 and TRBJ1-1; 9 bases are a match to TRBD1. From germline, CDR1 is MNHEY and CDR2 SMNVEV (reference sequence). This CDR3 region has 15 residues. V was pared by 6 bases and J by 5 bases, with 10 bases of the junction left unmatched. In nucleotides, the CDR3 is TGTGCCAGCAGCCCCCGGGGACAGGGAAAGACTGAAGCTTTCTTT. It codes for CASSPRGQGKTEAFF.

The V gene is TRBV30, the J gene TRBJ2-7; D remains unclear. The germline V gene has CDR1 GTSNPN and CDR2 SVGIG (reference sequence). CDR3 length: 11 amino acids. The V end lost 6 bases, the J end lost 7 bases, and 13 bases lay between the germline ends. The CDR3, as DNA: TGTGCCTGCTTGGGCCTCTGGGAGCAGTACTTC. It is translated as CACLGLWEQYF.

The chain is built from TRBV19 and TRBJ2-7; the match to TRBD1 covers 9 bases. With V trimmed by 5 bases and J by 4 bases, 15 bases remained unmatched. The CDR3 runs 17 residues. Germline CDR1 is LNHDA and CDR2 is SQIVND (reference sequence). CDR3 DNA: TGTGCCAGTAGTCCTGCGACCCGGGACAGGGCCCCGTACGAGCAGTACTTC. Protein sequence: CASSPATRDRAPYEQYF.

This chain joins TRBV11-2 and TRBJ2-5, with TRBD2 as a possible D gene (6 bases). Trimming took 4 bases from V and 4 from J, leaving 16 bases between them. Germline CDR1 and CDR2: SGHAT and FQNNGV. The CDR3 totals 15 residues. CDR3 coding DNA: TGTGCCAGCAGCTCGACTAGGATAAAGCGAGAGACCCAGTACTTC. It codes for CASSSTRIKRETQYF. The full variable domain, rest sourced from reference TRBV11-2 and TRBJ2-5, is EAGVAQSPRYKIIEKRQSVAFWCNPISGHATLYWYQQILGQGPKLLIQFQNNGVVDDSQLPKDRFSAERLKGVDSTLKIQPAKLEDSAVYLCASSSTRIKRETQYFGPGTRLLVL.

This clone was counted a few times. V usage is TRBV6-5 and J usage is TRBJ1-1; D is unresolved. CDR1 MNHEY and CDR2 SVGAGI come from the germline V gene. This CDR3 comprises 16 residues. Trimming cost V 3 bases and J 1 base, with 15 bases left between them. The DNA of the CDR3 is TGTGCCAGCAGTTATTTCGGCTCCGGAGGGAACACTGAAGCTTTCTTT. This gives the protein CASSYFGSGGNTEAFF.

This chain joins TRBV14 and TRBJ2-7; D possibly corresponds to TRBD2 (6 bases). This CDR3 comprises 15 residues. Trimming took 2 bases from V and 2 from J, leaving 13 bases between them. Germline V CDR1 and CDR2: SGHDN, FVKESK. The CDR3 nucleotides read TGTGCCAGCAGCCAATACGGGGGTACGACCTACGAGCAGTACTTC. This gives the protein CASSQYGGTTYEQYF.

CDR3 in DNA: TGTGCCAGTAGTATTCGAGACAGGGGGAATTCACCCCTCCACTTT. Amino acids: CASSIRDRGNSPLHF. The rearrangement joins TRBV19 to TRBJ1-6, with TRBD1 identical over 9 bases. Trimming cost V 3 bases and J 7 bases; bases outside gene matches: 4. Germline values: CDR1 LNHDA, CDR2 SQIVND (reference sequence). This CDR3 spans 15 amino acids. Full variable domain (remainder filled in from reference TRBV19 and TRBJ1-6): DGGITQSPKYLFRKEGQNVTLSCEQNLNHDAMYWYRQDPGQGLRLIYYSQIVNDFQKGDIAEGYSVSREKKESFPLTVTSAQKNPTAFYLCASSIRDRGNSPLHFGNGTRLTVT.

Here the CDR3 reads CASSTGTSGGTDTQYF. CDR3 DNA sequence: TGTGCCAGCTCAACAGGGACTAGCGGGGGCACAGATACGCAGTATTTT. The chain employs TRBV18 and TRBJ2-3; 13 nucleotides align to TRBD2. V lost 5 bases and J lost 1; bases outside the gene matches: 3. The CDR3 has 16 amino acids. The germline CDR1 and CDR2 sequences are KGHSH and LQKENI.

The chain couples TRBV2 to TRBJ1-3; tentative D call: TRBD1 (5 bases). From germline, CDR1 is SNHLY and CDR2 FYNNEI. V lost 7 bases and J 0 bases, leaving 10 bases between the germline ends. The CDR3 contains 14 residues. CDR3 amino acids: CASISDTSGNTIYF. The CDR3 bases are TGTGCCAGCATATCGGACACCTCTGGAAACACCATATATTTT.

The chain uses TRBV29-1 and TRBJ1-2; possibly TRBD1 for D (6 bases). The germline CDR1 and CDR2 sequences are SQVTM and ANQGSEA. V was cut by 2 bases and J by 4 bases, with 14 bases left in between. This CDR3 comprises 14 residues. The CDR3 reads CSVENQGPGYGYTF. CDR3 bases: TGCAGCGTTGAAAATCAGGGGCCCGGCTATGGCTACACCTTC.

The CDR3 DNA reads as TGTGCCAGCACCCCGACAGGGCAGAACACTGAAGCTTTCTTT. It encodes CASTPTGQNTEAFF. J is TRBJ1-1 and V is TRBV21-1; no check of the table's D call, TRBD1, against the DNA was made. TRBV21-1 is termed a pseudogene. The CDR3 runs 14 residues.

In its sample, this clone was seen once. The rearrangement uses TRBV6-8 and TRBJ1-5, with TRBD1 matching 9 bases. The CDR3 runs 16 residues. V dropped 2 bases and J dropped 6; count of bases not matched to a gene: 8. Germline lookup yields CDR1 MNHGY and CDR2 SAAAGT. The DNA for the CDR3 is TGTGCCAGCAGTTACCCGGTTGAGGACAGGGGTCAGCCCCAGCATTTT. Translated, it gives CASSYPVEDRGQPQHF.

In DNA form, the CDR3 reads TGTGCCAGCAGCTTCGACAGGGGGCTTTCCTACGAGCAGTACTTC. Its translation is CASSFDRGLSYEQYF. The chain couples TRBV7-2 to TRBJ2-7; 10 bases map to TRBD1. After removal of 3 bases from V and 1 base from J, the junction contained 3 bases not matched to a gene. Germline CDR1 reads SGHTA; CDR2 reads FQGNSA. The CDR3 runs 15 residues.

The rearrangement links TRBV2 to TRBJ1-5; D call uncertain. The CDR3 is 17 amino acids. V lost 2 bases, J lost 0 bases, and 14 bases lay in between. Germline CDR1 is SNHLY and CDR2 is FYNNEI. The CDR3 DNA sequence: TGTGCCAGCAGTGAAACCTCGACAACGTATAGCAATCAGCCCCAGCATTTT. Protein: CASSETSTTYSNQPQHF.